Below are 30 T cell receptor beta chains sequenced from a single sample in a study of preoperative IRX-2 immunotherapy in early breast cancer. This sample's treatment: preoperative locoregional IRX-2 cytokine immunotherapy. Produced via immunoSEQ multiplex PCR; TCRdb's table is partial and in-frame only. The sample gives 9,500 to 14,000 clones, around 86% of which show up once; 5.6% is in the top ten. This specimen consisted of lymph node tissue, obtained before IRX-2 immunotherapy. These receptors all stem from a human donor with breast cancer.

The V gene is TRBV11-3, the J gene TRBJ2-3, with 7 bases fitting TRBD2. Germline V lookup: CDR1 SGHNT, CDR2 YENEEA. This CDR3 has 16 amino acids. Trimming removed 5 bases from V and 0 bases from J; junction bases left unmatched: 8. DNA of the CDR3: TGTGCCAGCAGCACCCGAGGTAGCGGGAGCACAGATACGCAGTATTTT. Protein: CASSTRGSGSTDTQYF.

CDR3: CASSFYRGSGYTF. The CDR3, as DNA: TGTGCCAGCAGTTTCTACAGGGGCTCTGGCTACACCTTC. The chain is built from TRBV28 and TRBJ1-2, with 7 bases matching TRBD1. With 3 bases clipped from V and 7 bases from J, the junction kept 5 bases outside the gene matches. Germline CDR1 and CDR2: MDHEN and SYDVKM. The CDR3 is made up of 13 amino acids.

V and J are TRBV6-8 and TRBJ2-7; 7 nucleotides line up with TRBD1. V was clipped by 2 bases and J by 6 bases; unmatched bases: 7. Looked up from germline, CDR1 is MNHGY and CDR2 is SAAAGT. The CDR3 has 14 amino acids. CDR3 sequence (DNA): TGTGCCAGCAGTTACGGGAACAGGGGCCCCGAGCAGTACTTC. Translating gives CASSYGNRGPEQYF.

The genes are TRBV6-8 and TRBJ2-2, with D unresolved. Trimming shortened V by 6 bases and J by 3 bases, and 8 bases separated the two germline ends. Germline V lookup: CDR1 MNHGY, CDR2 SAAAGT. This CDR3 spans 13 amino acids. The CDR3 here is CASSDVYTGELFF. CDR3 coding DNA: TGTGCCAGCAGCGATGTTTACACCGGGGAGCTGTTTTTT.

The chain carries TRBV28 and TRBJ1-3, with D unresolved. This CDR3 spans 14 amino acids. Germline assignment: CDR1 MDHEN and CDR2 SYDVKM. V lost 7 bases to trimming and J lost 2 bases, with 12 bases between them. The CDR3 coding sequence is TGTGCCAGCAAGTCTTCTAGGGCTGGAAACACCATATATTTT. Protein sequence: CASKSSRAGNTIYF.

This clone was seen a few times. This chain uses TRBV12-5 with TRBJ1-5; no clear D gene. This CDR3 is built from 14 residues. The V gene's germline CDR1 is LGHNT and CDR2 FRNRAP. Here the CDR3 reads CASSLHSGNQPQHF. CDR3 bases: TGTGCCTCGAGTTTACACAGTGGCAATCAGCCCCAGCATTTT.

The genes are TRBV7-5 and TRBJ2-3; TRBD2 reflects the table's D call only, with no check against the DNA. TRBV7-5 is assigned pseudogene status. The CDR3 contains 19 residues. The CDR3, as DNA: TGTGCCAGCAGCCATGGACTAGCGGGAGTAGTAGTTTGGGGAGATACGCAGTATTTT. Translated, it gives CASSHGLAGVVVWGDTQYF.

This clone showed up just a few times. The genes are TRBV19 and TRBJ2-1, with a weak D call TRBD1 (5 bases). This CDR3 comprises 15 residues. Trimming took 3 bases from V and 4 from J, leaving 13 bases between them. In germline, CDR1 is LNHDA, CDR2 SQIVND (reference sequence). The CDR3 DNA is TGTGCCAGTAGTATTAAGTTGAGACAGTACAATGAGCAGTTCTTC. Protein: CASSIKLRQYNEQFF.

This clone was seen just once. The rearrangement uses TRBV10-3 and TRBJ1-1; D may be TRBD1 (5 bases). The CDR3 has 15 residues. The germline gives CDR1 ENHRY, CDR2 SYGVKD. V lost 1 base to trimming and J lost 3 bases, with 12 bases between them. The CDR3 reads CAISEYERGDTEAFF. The CDR3 nucleotides read TGTGCCATCAGTGAGTACGAGCGAGGGGACACTGAAGCTTTCTTT.

The chain carries TRBV11-3 and TRBJ2-7, with TRBD1 matching 8 bases. The germline V gene encodes CDR1 SGHNT and CDR2 YENEEA. The CDR3 extends over 17 amino acids. V was clipped by 6 bases and J by 1 base; unmatched bases: 14. This CDR3 is CASSGMTGVGQSYEQYF. CDR3 nucleotides: TGTGCCAGCAGTGGAATGACAGGGGTGGGACAATCCTACGAGCAGTACTTC.

The chain has TRBV28 and TRBJ2-7; D not resolved. The V and J ends lost 3 bases and 4 bases respectively, with 10 bases between them. The CDR3 has 13 amino acids. CDR1 and CDR2 from the germline V gene are MDHEN and SYDVKM. CDR3 protein: CASSLAGPYEQYF. The CDR3, as DNA: TGTGCCAGCAGTTTGGCCGGACCATACGAGCAGTACTTC.

The CDR3 sequence is CASSLVSVRSYEQYF. CDR3 sequence (DNA): TGTGCCAGCAGCTTAGTTTCGGTCCGTTCCTACGAGCAGTACTTC. The rearrangement joins TRBV11-3 to TRBJ2-7; D unclear. V shed 1 base and J shed 1 base, with 11 bases lying between them. This CDR3 has 15 amino acids. Germline CDR1 and CDR2: SGHNT and YENEEA.

This clone was detected once. The chain employs TRBV28 and TRBJ1-2, with D possibly matching TRBD1 (5 bases). Trimming took 6 bases from V and 6 from J, leaving 14 bases between them. CDR1 MDHEN and CDR2 SYDVKM come from the germline V gene. This CDR3 spans 13 amino acids. CDR3 protein: CASSLVRDHGYTF. The CDR3, as DNA: TGTGCCAGCAGCCTCGTTCGGGACCATGGCTACACCTTC.

The chain uses TRBV19 and TRBJ1-1; 12 bases are a match to TRBD1. Germline-derived CDR1 and CDR2 are LNHDA and SQIVND (reference sequence). The CDR3 is 17 amino acids. V lost 4 bases and J lost 1; bases outside the gene matches: 7. The CDR3 region has the DNA TGTGCCAGTAGTAGCCGGGACAGGGGGCTCGGGAACACTGAAGCTTTCTTT. It encodes CASSSRDRGLGNTEAFF. Drawing the rest from reference TRBV19 and TRBJ1-1, the complete variable domain is DGGITQSPKYLFRKEGQNVTLSCEQNLNHDAMYWYRQDPGQGLRLIYYSQIVNDFQKGDIAEGYSVSREKKESFPLTVTSAQKNPTAFYLCASSSRDRGLGNTEAFFGQGTRLTVV.

This clone showed up just a few times. The chain employs TRBV4-1 and TRBJ1-1; D is unclear. The CDR3 extends over 16 amino acids. The germline CDR1 and CDR2 sequences are MGHRA and YSYEKL. Between the trimmed V and J ends, which lost 1 base and 1 base, there was a span of 13 bases. In DNA, the CDR3 is TGCGCCAGCAGCCAAGTCTTGTCCGCGGGGAACACTGAAGCTTTCTTT. Translated: CASSQVLSAGNTEAFF.

This clone was picked up a small number of times. J is TRBJ2-1 and V is TRBV10-2; D gene uncertain. The V gene's germline CDR1 is WSHSY and CDR2 SAAADI. The CDR3 extends over 16 amino acids. Trimming cost V 3 bases and J 0 bases, with 12 bases left between them. The CDR3 DNA reads as TGCGCCAGCAGTGAATTGCGACCACTCTCCTACAATGAGCAGTTCTTC. Its translation is CASSELRPLSYNEQFF.

This clone was picked up one time. V is TRBV5-1 and J is TRBJ2-2; maybe TRBD2 (5 bases). V was clipped by 9 bases and J by 2 bases, with 14 bases between them. This CDR3 spans 14 amino acids. Germline V lookup: CDR1 SGHRS, CDR2 YFSETQ. The CDR3 sequence is CATGMISNTGELFF. The DNA for the CDR3 is TGCGCCACCGGGATGATATCTAACACCGGGGAGCTGTTTTTT.

This chain connects TRBV7-8 to TRBJ1-4; a possible D gene is TRBD1 (6 bases). Germline CDR1 and CDR2: SGHVS and FQNEAQ. CDR3 length: 13 amino acids. Trimming removed 8 bases from V and 8 bases from J, with 15 bases in between. CDR3 DNA sequence: TGTGCCAGCGGGGGGACCGGGGGCGAAAAACTGTTTTTT. Amino acid sequence: CASGGTGGEKLFF.

The genes are TRBV11-3 and TRBJ2-7, with D maybe TRBD2 (6 bases). The CDR3 is 14 residues long. Trimming shortened V by 0 bases and J by 3 bases, and 9 bases separated the two germline ends. Per germline, CDR1 SGHNT and CDR2 YENEEA. CDR3 in amino acids: CASSLDPSVYEQYF. In DNA, the CDR3 is TGTGCCAGCAGCTTAGATCCTAGCGTCTACGAGCAGTACTTC.

The chain combines TRBV19 with TRBJ1-1; TRBD1 might be the D (6 bases). This CDR3 is built from 13 residues. V lost 6 bases to trimming and J lost 8 bases, with 16 bases between them. Germline values: CDR1 LNHDA, CDR2 SQIVND (reference sequence). The CDR3, as DNA: TGTGCCAGTAGCCCTTCAACGGGGACAGAAGCTTTCTTT. It specifies CASSPSTGTEAFF.

The chain has TRBV5-1 and TRBJ1-2; TRBD1 is a possible D gene (5 bases). The V end lost 4 bases, the J end lost 4 bases, and 20 bases lay between the germline ends. The length of the CDR3 is 16 residues. The V gene's germline CDR1 is SGHRS and CDR2 YFSETQ. The DNA for the CDR3 is TGCGCCAGCAGCCCCGCCCGACAGACCCTAAGCTATGGCTACACCTTC. Its protein product is CASSPARQTLSYGYTF.

The gene calls are TRBV11-3 and TRBJ1-1, with no clear D. CDR3 size: 14 residues. V lost 3 bases and J lost 7, with 15 bases in between. CDR1 is SGHNT and CDR2 is YENEEA in the germline V gene. The CDR3 reads CASSLLRVRDEAFF. CDR3 DNA sequence: TGTGCCAGCAGCTTGTTGCGGGTCCGGGATGAAGCTTTCTTT.

The chain is built from TRBV9 and TRBJ2-7, with TRBD2 matching over 8 bases. V dropped 7 bases and J dropped 1; count of bases not matched to a gene: 10. The CDR3 contains 15 residues. CDR1 and CDR2 (germline): SGDLS, YYNGEE. The CDR3 region is CASLFRAGGSYEQYF. CDR3 in DNA: TGTGCCAGCCTCTTTAGGGCGGGGGGATCCTACGAGCAGTACTTC.

V gene TRBV6-1 combines with J gene TRBJ1-5; TRBD1 might be the D (5 bases). This CDR3 region has 16 residues. The V and J ends lost 0 bases and 6 bases respectively, with 15 bases between them. Per germline, CDR1 MNHNS and CDR2 SASEGT. CDR3 region: CASSEAPQGRVQPQHF. CDR3 nucleotides: TGTGCCAGCAGTGAAGCCCCGCAGGGTAGGGTTCAGCCCCAGCATTTT.

This chain connects TRBV18 to TRBJ2-1; possibly TRBD1 for D (6 bases). Germline loops: CDR1 KGHSH, CDR2 LQKENI. The CDR3 totals 12 residues. The V end was cut by 4 bases, the J end by 10 bases, with 11 bases between. The CDR3 DNA is TGTGCCAGCTCACGCAATACAGGGGAGCAGTTCTTC. Translation gives CASSRNTGEQFF.

The chain carries TRBV10-2 and TRBJ1-2; tentative D call: TRBD1 (6 bases). The CDR3 extends over 15 amino acids. V lost 2 bases, J lost 8 bases, and 18 bases lay in between. Germline assignment: CDR1 WSHSY and CDR2 SAAADI. In DNA form, the CDR3 reads TGCGCCAGCAGTGAGGCCTATCCAGGGGCGCCCGGCTACACCTTC. Its translation: CASSEAYPGAPGYTF.

This clone was seen a single time. The J gene is TRBJ1-1, the V gene TRBV6-8; 9 bases fit TRBD1. The germline CDR1 and CDR2 sequences are MNHGY and SAAAGT. The CDR3 sequence is 15 residues long. Trimming took 7 bases from V and 0 from J; bases not matched to a gene: 6. CDR3 coding DNA: TGTGCCAGCACCCGTGGACAGGGGATGAACACTGAAGCTTTCTTT. Encoded protein: CASTRGQGMNTEAFF.

The chain employs TRBV6-8 and TRBJ1-2; 7 positions match TRBD1. The CDR3 is made up of 13 amino acids. CDR1 MNHGY and CDR2 SAAAGT come from the germline V gene. V shed 5 bases and J 8 bases; nucleotides not matched to a gene: 8. CDR3 amino acids: CASSVSTGRGYTF. The CDR3 bases are TGTGCCAGCAGTGTTTCGACAGGGAGGGGCTACACCTTC.

The chain combines TRBV5-1 with TRBJ2-5, with D perhaps assigned TRBD1 or TRBD2 (5 bases each). This CDR3 contains 14 residues. The V gene lost 0 bases and the J gene lost 0 bases, with 6 bases spanning the gap. Germline V CDR1 and CDR2: SGHRS, YFSETQ. CDR3 in DNA: TGCGCCAGCAGCTTGGGGGGGTACCAAGAGACCCAGTACTTC. Protein product: CASSLGGYQETQYF.

J is TRBJ1-2 and V is TRBV28, with 9 bases aligning to TRBD1. The germline V gene encodes CDR1 MDHEN and CDR2 SYDVKM. This CDR3 contains 15 residues. Unmatched junction bases numbered 9, after V lost 2 bases and J lost 8 bases. The CDR3 sequence: CASSLGGQGTRGYTF. CDR3 bases: TGTGCCAGCAGTTTAGGGGGACAGGGAACTAGGGGCTACACCTTC.